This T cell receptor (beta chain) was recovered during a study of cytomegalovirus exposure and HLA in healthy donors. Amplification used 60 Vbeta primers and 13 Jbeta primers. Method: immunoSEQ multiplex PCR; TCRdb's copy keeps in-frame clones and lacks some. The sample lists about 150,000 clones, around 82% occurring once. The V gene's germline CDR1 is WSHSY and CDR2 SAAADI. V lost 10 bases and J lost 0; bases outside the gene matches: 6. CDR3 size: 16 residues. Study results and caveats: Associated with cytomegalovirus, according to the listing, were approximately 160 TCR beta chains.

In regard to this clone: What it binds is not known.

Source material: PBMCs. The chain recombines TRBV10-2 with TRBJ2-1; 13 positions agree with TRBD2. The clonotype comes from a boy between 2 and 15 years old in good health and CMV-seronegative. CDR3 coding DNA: TGCGCCACAGCAGGACTAGCGGGAGTCTCCTACAATGAGCAGTTCTTC. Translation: CATAGLAGVSYNEQFF.